This T cell receptor (beta chain) is drawn from a study of blood T cells in healthy people across ages. Study results and caveats: Unsorted PBMCs blocked a conclusive comparison of naive and antigen-experienced cells.

A second PCR, run for roughly 7 to 12 cycles, used a sample-barcoded 5' primer plus a J-beta primer mix. Through a template-switch adaptor with 12 random nucleotides, each cDNA molecule received a tag. Each CDR3 protein is one row after TCRdb ran MiXCR on the 5' RACE reads. There are about 620,000 distinct CDR3 sequences in the sample; 52% occur only once, and roughly 12% lies in the top ten. V was trimmed by 0 bases and J by 2 bases, leaving 14 bases between them. CDR1 and CDR2 (germline): SGHRS, YFSETQ. The CDR3 is 16 residues long. This clonotype was recorded at least ten times. Antigen unknown. For every donor, a draw yielded around 10 milliliters of peripheral blood.

The chain carries TRBV5-1 and TRBJ2-5, with D uncertain. The receptor was isolated from a woman aged 80 or older in good health. Material for sequencing was blood. The CDR3 DNA reads as TGCGCCAGCAGCTTGGGCCGGAAGGTCGGGCAAGAGACCCAGTACTTC. As protein: CASSLGRKVGQETQYF.